The present TCR beta chain was sequenced within a study of blood T cells in healthy people across ages. This clonotype was counted a few times. The second PCR ran about 6 to 11 cycles with a sample-barcoded 5' primer and J-beta primers. MiXCR, applied by TCRdb to the 5' RACE reads, yields one record per CDR3 protein. The data contain some 1.8 million distinct CDR3 sequences, approximately 40% of them singletons. The CDR3 is made up of 13 amino acids. The ends were cut back, 1 base at V and 6 bases at J, with 9 bases in the middle. Germline V gene lookup returns CDR1 MNHEY and CDR2 SVGAGI. The sequenced sample was blood. This receptor was obtained from a human donor in good health. The chain links TRBV6-5 to TRBJ1-2; D possibly corresponds to TRBD1 (6 bases). The CDR3 DNA reads TGTGCCAGCAGTTACTATCGACAGGATGGCTACACCTTC. Its protein is CASSYYRQDGYTF.